The present entry profiles one TCR beta chain with its context. This clone has more than one count but fewer than ten. Its antigen is not yet known. Per-base quality was not reported, and no clone a single base away is much larger than it. This specimen comes from a study of shared clonotypes between healthy human individuals (dated by TCRdb to 2020 to 2022). About the full investigation: The cohort comprised two women and a few men aged 18 to 49 years. Per donor, three plates each were used for CD4 naive and CD4 memory, two for CD8 naive, and one for CD8 memory. Blood TCR repertoires of a handful of healthy adults were deeply sequenced to estimate repertoire size and the extent of clonotype sharing between individuals. To increase sequencing depth and limit assay-specific biases, TCR repertoire library preparation and sequencing were carried out by different laboratories using diverse techniques. Leukapheresis yielded between about 0.8 and 9.5 billion PBMCs per donor. What the research found in general, with its limitations: Even with the large sequencing depth, rarefaction of the sorted-subset datasets indicated that sequencing was incomplete. Sharing across a few donors was observed for approximately 5% of naive CD4, 3.5% of naive CD8, over 2% of memory CD4, and 0.4% of memory CD8 clonotypes. Sampling was limited to blood, and TCR repertoires in tissue likely differ from TCR repertoires in blood. Naive subsets generally had larger estimated clonotype richness than memory subsets did. The small number of donors limited the genetic and exposure-history diversity represented. Pairwise subsampling indicated that sequencing depth was expected to affect the degree of clonotype sharing among donors. Clonotypes shared by all four sorted-subset donors showed higher generation probabilities than non-shared clonotypes.

TCR CDR3 regions were amplified from genomic DNA by multiplex PCR using the deep immunoSEQ assay. For each cell subset, the extracted genomic DNA was distributed evenly across all wells of several immunoSEQ 96-well plates, and each plate served as one replicate. For sorted subsets, 150 to 200 ng genomic DNA, equal to 30,000 to 35,000 T cell genomes, was loaded into each replicate PCR. Purified libraries were measured with a Qubit 3.0 fluorometer, size-checked on a Bioanalyzer 2100, and measured again with the KAPA Library Quantification kit. Every immunoSEQ 96-well plate was sequenced on a dedicated single-read 150-cycle Illumina NextSeq 550 flow cell. The paper's data handling went like this. The immunoSEQ output contained only junctional sequences without quality scores, so filtering could not match that applied to full-length reads. Sequences were annotated with PyIR, a Python wrapper for IgBLAST v1.9, using IMGT germline references to assign V/J genes and CDR3. Any read was removed if the V/J assignment was weak (E-value above 1e-6), the CDR3 was missing, or the read contained stop codons, out-of-frame junctions, or ambiguous translated residues. V3J clonotypes were defined as sequences sharing the same inferred V gene, J gene, and CDR3 amino acid sequence. Percentage overlap between repertoires was computed as shared unique clonotypes divided by the size of the smaller repertoire. RTK rarefaction, the Chao1 estimator, and Recon v2.1 estimates of unobserved clonotypes were used to assess repertoire richness. OLGA was used to compute generation probabilities for all TCRbeta clonotypes that the gDNA method yielded from a handful of donors. Not all clones reach the TCRdb copy of this immuneACCESS table, which keeps in-frame sequences only. Checked studies attribute under half of the gap to unresolved V genes and leave the rest unexplained. The DNA was the basis for D and trimming; V, J and clone size are from that table. The sample yields some 2.1 million clones; 85% to 95% were counted once. About 1.7% of the sample belongs to the ten largest clones.

CD8 naive samples consisted of CD45RO-negative cells that were positively selected for CCR7, yielding a CD45RA+CCR7+ population without TemRA cells. The donors were healthy, HIV-negative adults with no recently reported acute infections or vaccinations. Every donor was a Caucasian adult living in Nashville, Tennessee, USA. After blood collection by leukapheresis, PBMCs were isolated using Ficoll-Histopaque density gradient centrifugation and then cryopreserved in the vapor phase of liquid nitrogen. Analytical flow cytometry was used to check the purity and quantity of every magnetically sorted T cell population. Genomic DNA was isolated from every sorted fraction and measured by UV absorbance on a Nanodrop 2000c. From the cysteine through the phenylalanine, the CDR3 covers 13 amino acids. The retained sequence is limited to the CDR3, 39 bases, with the frame set at the first base. CDR1 SGHNT and CDR2 YYREEE were looked up in the germline V gene (reference sequence). V loses 1 base of germline sequence and J loses 4 bases, and the interval between the two ends is 8 bases.

The sample comprised naive CD8+ T cells from PBMCs. The cell subset or site label of this sample denotes: CD45RA+CCR7+. The TCR sequence derives from a man aged 18 to 29 in good health. Some clones in this sample may be carry-over from other donors' samples. The chain was built from TRBV5-4 and TRBJ1-1, with the D gene not confidently named. The DNA reads TGTGCCAGCAGCTTGTCCCGCCGCACTGAAGCTTTCTTT. Protein translation: CASSLSRRTEAFF.